A single sample is the source of the 18 T cell receptor beta chains below, sequenced in a study of blood T cells in healthy people across ages. It was with a sample-barcoded 5' primer and a J-beta primer mix that a second PCR of about 6 to 12 cycles was run. MiXCR, run by TCRdb on the 5' RACE reads, gives a single entry per CDR3 protein. This sample has about 780,000 distinct CDR3 sequences, with about 45% found just once. The sequencing input was blood. The receptors here all came from a man older than 75 in good health.

This clonotype was found a few times. V usage is TRBV7-9 and J usage is TRBJ2-1, with 14 bases that match TRBD2. The V and J ends lost 5 bases and 8 bases, in that order; junction bases with no gene match: 11. This CDR3 is built from 17 residues. Germline V gives CDR1 SEHNR, CDR2 FQNEAQ (reference sequence). CDR3 protein: CASSHLGTSGSIDEQFF. The CDR3 bases are TGTGCCAGCAGCCACCTTGGGACTAGCGGGAGCATAGATGAGCAGTTCTTC.

This clonotype was counted once. This chain connects TRBV9 to TRBJ2-7; 9 nucleotides agree with TRBD1. Germline values: CDR1 SGDLS, CDR2 YYNGEE. V was clipped by 3 bases and J by 5 bases; unmatched bases: 6. CDR3 size: 14 residues. CDR3 sequence reads: CASSGDRELHEQYF. The DNA of the CDR3 is TGTGCCAGCAGCGGGGACAGGGAGCTTCACGAGCAGTACTTC.

This clonotype was seen a few times. The V call is TRBV20-1, the J call TRBJ2-4, with D maybe TRBD2 (6 bases). Germline assignment: CDR1 DFQATT and CDR2 SNEGSKA (reference sequence). This CDR3 is 13 amino acids long. The CDR3 bases are TGCAGCGACGGGGGAAGGGGAAAAAACATTCAGTACTTC. Protein product: CSDGGRGKNIQYF.

The table lists this clonotype with a few counts. The J gene is TRBJ1-2, the V gene TRBV2; a weak D match, TRBD1 (5 bases). This CDR3 region has 15 residues. Trimming shortened V by 2 bases and J by 4 bases, and 14 bases separated the two germline ends. Germline values: CDR1 SNHLY, CDR2 FYNNEI. DNA for the CDR3: TGTGCCAGCAGTGAAACGAGGGGCGCGGGCTATGGCTACACCTTC. It translates to CASSETRGAGYGYTF.

This clonotype has just a few counts. The chain links TRBV20-1 to TRBJ2-5, with no clear D. V lost 1 base, J lost 9 bases, and 6 bases lay in between. The CDR3 covers 10 residues. The V gene's germline CDR1 is DFQATT and CDR2 SNEGSKA (reference sequence). The CDR3 nucleotides read TGCAGTGCTAGAGTTCCGGCCCAGTACTTC. It translates to CSARVPAQYF.

Only a few counts were recorded for this clonotype. The chain combines TRBV6-1 with TRBJ1-1; D may be TRBD1 (6 bases). The germline gives CDR1 MNHNS, CDR2 SASEGT. The CDR3 covers 10 residues. The V gene lost 6 bases and the J gene lost 11 bases, with 10 bases spanning the gap. CDR3 nucleotide sequence: TGTGCCAGCAGGCGGGACACGGCTTTCTTT. It yields the protein CASRRDTAFF.

The rearrangement joins TRBV20-1 to TRBJ2-5; 8 nucleotides match TRBD1. There are 14 residues in the CDR3. The germline gives CDR1 DFQATT, CDR2 SNEGSKA (reference sequence). V shed 0 bases and J 1 base; nucleotides not matched to a gene: 1. CDR3 coding DNA: TGCAGTGCTAGAGATGACAGGGGCCAAGAGACCCAGTACTTC. This sequence encodes CSARDDRGQETQYF.

The V gene is TRBV6-1, the J gene TRBJ2-5; the match to TRBD1 covers 9 bases. V shed 2 bases, J shed 4 bases, and the junction held 8 bases outside the gene matches. This CDR3 is built from 16 residues. Looked up from germline, CDR1 is MNHNS and CDR2 is SASEGT. This CDR3 is CASSEFGTGRRETQYF. For the CDR3, the DNA is TGTGCCAGCAGTGAATTCGGGACAGGGCGCCGAGAGACCCAGTACTTC.

J is TRBJ2-7 and V is TRBV11-3; 10 positions match TRBD2. The CDR3 runs 14 residues. The ends lost 5 bases at V and 3 bases at J; junction bases unmatched: 4. CDR1 and CDR2 (germline): SGHNT, YENEEA. As DNA, the CDR3 is TGTGCCAGCAGCCGAGCGGGAGGGGACTACGAGCAGTACTTC. Protein sequence: CASSRAGGDYEQYF.

The J gene is TRBJ2-5, the V gene TRBV29-1; 7 bases align to TRBD2. Germline V CDR1 and CDR2: SQVTM, ANQGSEA. The CDR3 has 18 amino acids. J was trimmed by 1 base and V by 1 base; bases with no gene match: 15. CDR3 in amino acids: CSVEAQIGARESQETQYF. The CDR3 DNA reads TGCAGCGTTGAAGCCCAGATAGGCGCGCGGGAGAGCCAAGAGACCCAGTACTTC. Variable domain in full (rest from reference TRBV29-1 and TRBJ2-5): SAVISQKPSRDICQRGTSLTIQCQVDSQVTMMFWYRQQPGQSLTLIATANQGSEATYESGFVIDKFPISRPNLTFSTLTVSNMSPEDSSIYLCSVEAQIGARESQETQYFGPGTRLLVL.

V gene TRBV4-2 combines with J gene TRBJ2-1, with D perhaps TRBD1 or TRBD2 (5 bases each). V lost 4 bases, J lost 7 bases, and 17 bases lay in between. The germline gives CDR1 LGHNA, CDR2 YNFKEQ. There are 15 residues in the CDR3. The CDR3 DNA follows: TGTGCCAGCAGCCCATGGGGCAGGACGGGGAATGAGCAGTTCTTC. Its protein product is CASSPWGRTGNEQFF.

This clonotype was counted once. V gene TRBV12-3 or TRBV12-4 combines with J gene TRBJ2-2; TRBD2 agrees at 11 bases. CDR3 length: 16 residues. The trim removed 1 base at V and 6 bases at J, leaving 4 bases unmatched. The CDR3: CASSLGSTSGAGELFF. The CDR3 nucleotides are TGTGCCAGCAGTTTAGGATCGACTAGCGGGGCCGGGGAGCTGTTTTTT.

The genes are TRBV3-1 and TRBJ2-5, with no clear D. CDR3 length: 14 residues. The V end was cut by 1 base, the J end by 2 bases, with 8 bases between. Germline-derived CDR1 and CDR2 are LGHDT and YNNKEL (reference sequence). The CDR3 reads CASSQGAEQETQYF. The CDR3 nucleotides read TGTGCCAGCAGCCAAGGGGCGGAACAAGAGACCCAGTACTTC.

The J gene is TRBJ2-5, the V gene TRBV29-1, with D uncertain. Looked up from germline, CDR1 is SQVTM and CDR2 is ANQGSEA. The germline V and J ends were trimmed by 1 base and 5 bases, with 8 bases remaining between them. This CDR3 spans 12 amino acids. The CDR3 nucleotides are TGCAGCGTTGAAGTCTATAGGGAGACCCAGTACTTC. As protein: CSVEVYRETQYF.

This clonotype was recorded a few times. The V gene is TRBV5-1, the J gene TRBJ2-5; a weak D match, TRBD2 (5 bases). Germline V gives CDR1 SGHRS, CDR2 YFSETQ. The V end lost 1 base, the J end lost 5 bases, and 15 bases lay between the germline ends. The CDR3 extends over 15 amino acids. This CDR3 reads CASSLRSTRHETQYF. CDR3 bases: TGCGCCAGCAGCTTGCGTTCTACTAGACATGAGACCCAGTACTTC.

In DNA, the CDR3 is TGTGCCAGCAGTTACCGTAGACCAAGCCTCTCGGACTACGAGCAGTACTTC. This sequence encodes CASSYRRPSLSDYEQYF. The chain couples TRBV6-2 or TRBV6-3 to TRBJ2-7, with D unresolved. Trimming took 2 bases from V and 3 from J, leaving 20 bases between them. The CDR3 is 17 amino acids. From germline, CDR1 is MNHEY and CDR2 SVGEGT.

The rearrangement joins TRBV6-2 or TRBV6-3 to TRBJ1-5, with D possibly TRBD1 on 5 matching bases. CDR3 length equals 16 residues. Looked up from germline, CDR1 is MNHEY and CDR2 is SVGEGT. The ends were cut back, 5 bases at V and 0 bases at J, with 14 bases in the middle. The CDR3 reads CASSRATENSNQPQHF. In nucleotides, the CDR3 is TGTGCCAGCAGTAGGGCGACAGAAAATAGCAATCAGCCCCAGCATTTT.

There are many counts of this clonotype. The chain joins TRBV20-1 to TRBJ1-1; D is possibly TRBD1 (5 bases). From germline, CDR1 is DFQATT and CDR2 SNEGSKA (reference sequence). Between the trimmed V and J ends, which lost 3 bases and 1 base, there was a span of 6 bases. This CDR3 spans 12 amino acids. CDR3 in amino acids: CSASDRNTEAFF. The CDR3 bases are TGCAGTGCTAGTGACAGGAACACTGAAGCTTTCTTT.